Below, 18 T cell receptor beta chains from the same sample are listed, as sequenced in a study of molecular identifiers for immune sequencing clone quantification. MiXCR, applied by TCRdb to the PCR reads, yields one record per CDR3 protein. In the table there are approximately 670,000 distinct CDR3 sequences, about 20% of which are singletons. Sequencing was carried out using naive CD8+ T cells from blood, with Jurkat cell RNA spiked in. The subset was: FACS-sorted CD8+CD4-CCR7+CD45RA+ naive T cells. These receptors originate from a human donor in good health. Some libraries in this study had Jurkat cell RNA spiked in.

This clonotype occurred a few times. The chain recombines TRBV21-1 with TRBJ2-7; the D segment call TRBD2 is taken from the table without a DNA check. TRBV21-1 is an annotated pseudogene. This CDR3 has 15 residues. The CDR3 spells CASSTSASSVGEQYF. The CDR3 coding sequence is TGTGCCAGCAGCACTTCAGCCTCCTCAGTGGGCGAGCAGTACTTC.

This clonotype was observed many times. This chain uses TRBV12-3 or TRBV12-4 with TRBJ1-5, with TRBD1 matching 12 bases. V was pared by 5 bases and J by 6 bases, with 5 bases of the junction left unmatched. The CDR3 length is 15 residues. The CDR3 DNA reads TGTGCCAGCAGTGCGGGACAGGGGGCAGGTCAGCCCCAGCATTTT. It codes for CASSAGQGAGQPQHF.

In its sample, this clonotype was seen many times. V usage is TRBV18 and J usage is TRBJ1-1; D is uncertain. The ends were cut back, 2 bases at V and 1 base at J, with 14 bases in the middle. CDR1 and CDR2 from the germline V gene are KGHSH and LQKENI. CDR3 length: 16 residues. CDR3 nucleotides: TGTGCCAGCTCACCAAGCCTCGGCACAACGAACACTGAAGCTTTCTTT. Translation gives CASSPSLGTTNTEAFF.

The sample holds many counts of this clonotype. The V and J genes are TRBV7-6 and TRBJ2-7; 10 bases agree with TRBD2. The CDR3 consists of 16 residues. Germline V gene lookup returns CDR1 SGHVS and CDR2 FNYEAQ. The J segment lost 2 bases and the V segment lost 0 bases, leaving 4 bases of the junction unmatched. For the CDR3, the DNA is TGTGCCAGCAGCTTAGCGCAAGCGGGAGGGCCCTACGAGCAGTACTTC. Translated: CASSLAQAGGPYEQYF.

This clonotype was detected many times. The chain employs TRBV6-2 or TRBV6-3 and TRBJ1-5; perhaps TRBD1 as D (6 bases). Between the trimmed V and J ends, which lost 2 bases and 5 bases, there was a span of 22 bases. Germline CDR1 and CDR2: MNHEY and SVGEGT. CDR3 size: 18 residues. DNA for the CDR3: TGTGCCAGCAGTTACCCTGCCGGGGGACAAGAGGCCCATCAGCCCCAGCATTTT. Its protein product is CASSYPAGGQEAHQPQHF.

This clonotype was recorded at least ten times. The V gene is TRBV16, the J gene TRBJ2-3, with 8 positions matching TRBD2. V shed 1 base and J 1 base; nucleotides not matched to a gene: 1. Germline V gene data show CDR1 as KGHSY and CDR2 as FQNENV. The CDR3 runs to 15 residues. The DNA of the CDR3 is TGTGCCAGCAGCCAATATAGCGGGGGCACAGATACGCAGTATTTT. The encoded protein is CASSQYSGGTDTQYF.

This clonotype was observed at least ten times. The V gene is TRBV5-8, the J gene TRBJ2-7; D is uncertain. V lost 7 bases, J lost 3 bases, and 11 bases lay in between. Germline assignment: CDR1 SGHTS and CDR2 YDEGEE. The CDR3 sequence is 12 residues long. CDR3 region: CASYFGGYEQYF. CDR3 nucleotides: TGTGCCAGCTACTTTGGCGGCTACGAGCAGTACTTC.

This clonotype was seen at least ten times. The chain links TRBV14 to TRBJ1-1, with D tentatively TRBD1 (5 bases). Germline V CDR1 and CDR2: SGHDN, FVKESK. Trimming cost V 2 bases and J 6 bases, with 10 bases left between them. CDR3 size: 13 residues. The CDR3 coding sequence is TGTGCCAGCAGCCAACGAGGGACCTCTGAAGCTTTCTTT. Residues: CASSQRGTSEAFF.

This clonotype appeared many times. CDR3 sequence reads: CASSPGAVISGNTIYF. The CDR3 DNA follows: TGTGCCAGCAGCCCGGGTGCAGTGATCTCTGGAAACACCATATATTTT. V gene TRBV9 combines with J gene TRBJ1-3; unclear D gene. Trimming pared 4 bases from V and 0 bases from J, leaving 14 bases between. The germline V gene has CDR1 SGDLS and CDR2 YYNGEE. The length of the CDR3 is 16 residues.

At least ten counts were recorded for this clonotype. The chain uses TRBV9 and TRBJ1-1; unclear D gene. V was trimmed by 0 bases and J by 3 bases, leaving 6 bases between them. Germline values: CDR1 SGDLS, CDR2 YYNGEE. This CDR3 has 13 amino acids. The CDR3 nucleotides read TGTGCCAGCAGCGTAGTAGGAGACACTGAAGCTTTCTTT. The encoded protein is CASSVVGDTEAFF.

This clonotype was observed a handful of times. The chain joins TRBV27 to TRBJ1-5, with TRBD1 matching 9 bases. The CDR3 runs 16 residues. The trim removed 5 bases at V and 6 bases at J, leaving 11 bases unmatched. Germline CDR1 is MNHEY and CDR2 is SMNVEV (reference sequence). CDR3 amino acids: CASSPHPGQGFQPQHF. The DNA of the CDR3 is TGTGCCAGCAGTCCCCATCCGGGACAGGGTTTTCAGCCCCAGCATTTT.

There are many counts of this clonotype. V usage is TRBV5-4 and J usage is TRBJ2-5, with D unclear. V shed 0 bases and J shed 0 bases, with 9 bases lying between them. Germline V CDR1 and CDR2: SGHNT, YYREEE (reference sequence). The CDR3 runs to 15 residues. Written as DNA, the CDR3 is TGTGCCAGCAGCTTGGCCTTTGGCAACCAAGAGACCCAGTACTTC. Protein product: CASSLAFGNQETQYF.

Note on this clonotype: This may be a read error, as it is one base from a much larger clone. The CDR3 region is CASTSWGLASTDTQYF. CDR3 in DNA: TGTGCCAGCACCTCATGGGGACTAGCGAGCACAGATACGCAGTATTTT. This chain connects TRBV12-3 or TRBV12-4 to TRBJ2-3, with 10 nucleotides matching TRBD2. The CDR3 is 16 amino acids. V lost 7 bases and J lost 0; bases outside the gene matches: 7.

V and J are TRBV12-3 or TRBV12-4 and TRBJ2-7; 9 bases agree with TRBD2. The CDR3 covers 13 residues. After removal of 8 bases from V and 5 bases from J, the junction contained 7 bases not matched to a gene. The CDR3 DNA reads as TGTGCCAGCGGGCGGGAGGGCCCGGACGAGCAGTACTTC. It codes for CASGREGPDEQYF.

This clonotype has ten or more counts. This sequence joins TRBV20-1 and TRBJ2-3; 7 nucleotides agree with TRBD2. CDR1 DFQATT and CDR2 SNEGSKA come from the germline V gene (reference sequence). J lost 4 bases, V lost 5 bases, and 12 bases had no gene match. The CDR3 length is 15 residues. The CDR3 coding sequence is TGCAGTGCTCCAGTCGGGGAGGGTGGAGCAGATACGCAGTATTTT. Residues: CSAPVGEGGADTQYF.

This clonotype was recorded at least ten times. CDR3 DNA: TGTGCCAGCAGTCTAGGACAGGGCAACGGGTACGAGCAGTACTTC. Its protein product is CASSLGQGNGYEQYF. The rearrangement joins TRBV28 to TRBJ2-7; 8 nucleotides match TRBD1. The CDR3 covers 15 residues. The germline gives CDR1 MDHEN, CDR2 SYDVKM. Trimming cost V 5 bases and J 4 bases; bases outside gene matches: 10.

As to this clonotype: A much larger clonotype is one base distant, so this may be a read error. The chain combines TRBV29-1 with TRBJ1-2, with 8 bases aligning to TRBD1. The CDR3 sequence is 14 residues long. V lost 7 bases to trimming and J lost 4 bases; unmatched junction nucleotides: 11. From germline, CDR1 is SQVTM and CDR2 ANQGSEA. CDR3: CSAEGTGAPYGYTF. Written as DNA, the CDR3 is TGCAGCGCTGAGGGGACAGGAGCTCCCTATGGCTACACCTTC. Together with reference TRBV29-1 and TRBJ1-2, the CDR3 gives the full variable domain: SAVISQKPSRDICQRGTSLTIQCQVDSQVTMMFWYRQQPGQSLTLIATANQGSEATYESGFVIDKFPISRPNLTFSTLTVSNMSPEDSSIYLCSAEGTGAPYGYTFGSGTRLTVV.

This clonotype was counted only a few times. The chain is built from TRBV7-9 and TRBJ2-7; D may be TRBD1 (5 bases). Germline values: CDR1 SEHNR, CDR2 FQNEAQ (reference sequence). The CDR3 totals 14 residues. V dropped 4 bases and J dropped 2 bases, with 12 bases sitting between them. The CDR3 loop reads CASSSPARAYEQYF. The DNA of the CDR3 is TGTGCCAGCAGCTCCCCCGCCAGGGCCTACGAGCAGTACTTC.